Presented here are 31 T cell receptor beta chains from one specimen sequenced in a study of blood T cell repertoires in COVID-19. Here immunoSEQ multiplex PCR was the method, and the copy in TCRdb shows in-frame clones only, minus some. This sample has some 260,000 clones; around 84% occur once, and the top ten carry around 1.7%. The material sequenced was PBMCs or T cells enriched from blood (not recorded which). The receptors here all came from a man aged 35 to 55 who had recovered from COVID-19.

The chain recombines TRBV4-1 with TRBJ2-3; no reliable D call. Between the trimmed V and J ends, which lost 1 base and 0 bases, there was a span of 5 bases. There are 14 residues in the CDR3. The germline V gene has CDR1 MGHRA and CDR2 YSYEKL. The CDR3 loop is CASSQGHSTDTQYF. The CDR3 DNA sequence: TGCGCCAGCAGCCAAGGACACAGCACAGATACGCAGTATTTT.

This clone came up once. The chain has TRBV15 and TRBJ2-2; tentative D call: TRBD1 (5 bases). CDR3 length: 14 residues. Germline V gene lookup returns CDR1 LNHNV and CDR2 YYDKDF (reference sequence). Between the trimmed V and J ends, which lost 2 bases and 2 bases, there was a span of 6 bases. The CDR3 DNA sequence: TGTGCCACCAGCAGACAGGGAAACACCGGGGAGCTGTTTTTT. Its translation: CATSRQGNTGELFF. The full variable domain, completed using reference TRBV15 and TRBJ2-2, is DAMVIQNPRYQVTQFGKPVTLSCSQTLNHNVMYWYQQKSSQAPKLLFHYYDKDFNNEADTPDNFQSRRPNTSFCFLDIRSPGLGDTAMYLCATSRQGNTGELFFGEGSRLTVL.

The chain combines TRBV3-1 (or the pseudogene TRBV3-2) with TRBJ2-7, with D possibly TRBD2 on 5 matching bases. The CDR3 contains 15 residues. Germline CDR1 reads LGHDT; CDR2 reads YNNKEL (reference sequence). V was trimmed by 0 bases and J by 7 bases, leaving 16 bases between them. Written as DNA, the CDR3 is TGTGCCAGCAGCCAAGATCCATCCGGGAATGGTGAGCAGTACTTC. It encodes CASSQDPSGNGEQYF.

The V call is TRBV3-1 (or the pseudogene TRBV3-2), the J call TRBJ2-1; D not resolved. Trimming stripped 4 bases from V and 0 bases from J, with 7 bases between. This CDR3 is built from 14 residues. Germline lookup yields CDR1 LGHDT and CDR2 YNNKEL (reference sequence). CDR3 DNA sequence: TGTGCCAGCAGCCTTACGGTCTCCTACAATGAGCAGTTCTTC. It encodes CASSLTVSYNEQFF.

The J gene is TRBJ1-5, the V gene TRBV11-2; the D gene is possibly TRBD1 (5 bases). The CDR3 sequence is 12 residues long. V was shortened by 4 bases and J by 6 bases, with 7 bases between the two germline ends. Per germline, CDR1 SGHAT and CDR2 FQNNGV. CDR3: CASSSGLQPQHF. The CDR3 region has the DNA TGTGCCAGCAGCTCAGGGCTTCAGCCCCAGCATTTT.

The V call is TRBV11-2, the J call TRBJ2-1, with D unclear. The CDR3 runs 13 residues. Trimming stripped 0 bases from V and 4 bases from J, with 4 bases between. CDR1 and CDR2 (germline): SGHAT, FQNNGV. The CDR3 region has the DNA TGTGCCAGCAGCTTAGATAGTTACAATGAGCAGTTCTTC. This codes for CASSLDSYNEQFF.

The CDR3 coding sequence is TGTGCCAGCAGGCTTGGGACACAGAACACTGAAGCTTTCTTT. This gives the protein CASRLGTQNTEAFF. The chain links TRBV7-2 to TRBJ1-1; TRBD1 might be the D (6 bases). V lost 6 bases and J lost 1, with 12 bases in between. CDR3 size: 14 residues. Germline loops: CDR1 SGHTA, CDR2 FQGNSA. Drawing the rest from reference TRBV7-2 and TRBJ1-1, the complete variable domain is GAGVSQSPSNKVTEKGKDVELRCDPISGHTALYWYRQSLGQGLEFLIYFQGNSAPDKSGLPSDRFSAERTGGSVSTLTIQRTQQEDSAVYLCASRLGTQNTEAFFGQGTRLTVV.

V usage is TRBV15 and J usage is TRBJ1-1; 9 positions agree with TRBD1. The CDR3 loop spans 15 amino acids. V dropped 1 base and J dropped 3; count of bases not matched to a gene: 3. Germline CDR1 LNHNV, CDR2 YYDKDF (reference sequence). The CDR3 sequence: CATSRVRDRDTEAFF. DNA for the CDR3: TGTGCCACCAGCAGAGTCCGGGACAGGGACACTGAAGCTTTCTTT.

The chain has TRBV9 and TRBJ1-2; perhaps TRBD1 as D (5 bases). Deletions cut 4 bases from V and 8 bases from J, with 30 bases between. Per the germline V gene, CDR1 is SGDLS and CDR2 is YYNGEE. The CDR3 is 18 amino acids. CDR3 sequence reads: CASSPRTDNPQKLGGYTF. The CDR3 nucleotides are TGTGCCAGCAGCCCCCGGACGGACAACCCCCAAAAATTGGGCGGCTACACCTTC.

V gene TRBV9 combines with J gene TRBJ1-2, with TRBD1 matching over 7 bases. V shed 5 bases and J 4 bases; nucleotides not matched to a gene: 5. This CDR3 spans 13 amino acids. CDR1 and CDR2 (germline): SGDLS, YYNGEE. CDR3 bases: TGTGCCAGCAGACACAGGGGTGGCTATGGCTACACCTTC. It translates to CASRHRGGYGYTF. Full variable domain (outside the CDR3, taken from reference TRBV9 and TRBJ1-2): DSGVTQTPKHLITATGQRVTLRCSPRSGDLSVYWYQQSLDQGLQFLIQYYNGEERAKGNILERFSAQQFPDLHSELNLSSLELGDSALYFCASRHRGGYGYTFGSGTRLTVV.

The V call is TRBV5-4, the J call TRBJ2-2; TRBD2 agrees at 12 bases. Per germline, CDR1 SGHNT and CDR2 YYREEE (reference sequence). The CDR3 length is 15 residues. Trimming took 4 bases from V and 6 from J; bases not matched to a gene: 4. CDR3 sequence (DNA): TGTGCCAGCAGCACCGGGACTAGCGGGCCCGGGGAGCTGTTTTTT. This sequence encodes CASSTGTSGPGELFF.

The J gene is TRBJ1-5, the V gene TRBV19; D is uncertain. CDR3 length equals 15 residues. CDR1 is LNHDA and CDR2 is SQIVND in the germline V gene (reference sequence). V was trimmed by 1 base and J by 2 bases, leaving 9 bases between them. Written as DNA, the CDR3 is TGTGCCAGTAGTATAGGGATTGGAGGCAATCAGCCCCAGCATTTT. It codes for CASSIGIGGNQPQHF.

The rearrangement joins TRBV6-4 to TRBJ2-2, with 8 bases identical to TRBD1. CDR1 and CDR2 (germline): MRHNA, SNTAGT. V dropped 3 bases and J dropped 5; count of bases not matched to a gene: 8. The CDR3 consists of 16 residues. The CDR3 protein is CASSDQQGVGTGELFF. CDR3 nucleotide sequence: TGTGCCAGCAGTGATCAACAGGGGGTTGGAACCGGGGAGCTGTTTTTT.

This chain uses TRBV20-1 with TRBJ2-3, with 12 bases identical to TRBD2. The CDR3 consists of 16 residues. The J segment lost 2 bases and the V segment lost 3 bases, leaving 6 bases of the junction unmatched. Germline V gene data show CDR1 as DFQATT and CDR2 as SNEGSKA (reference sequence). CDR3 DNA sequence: TGCAGTGCTAGTTGGCTAGCGGGGGGGAACACAGATACGCAGTATTTT. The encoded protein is CSASWLAGGNTDTQYF.

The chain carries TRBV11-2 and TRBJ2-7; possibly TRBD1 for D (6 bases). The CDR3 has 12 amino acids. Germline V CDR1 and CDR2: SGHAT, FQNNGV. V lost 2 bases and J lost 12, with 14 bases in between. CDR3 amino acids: CASSLSTGLSYF. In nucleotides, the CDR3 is TGTGCCAGCAGCTTATCGACAGGACTCTCGTACTTC.

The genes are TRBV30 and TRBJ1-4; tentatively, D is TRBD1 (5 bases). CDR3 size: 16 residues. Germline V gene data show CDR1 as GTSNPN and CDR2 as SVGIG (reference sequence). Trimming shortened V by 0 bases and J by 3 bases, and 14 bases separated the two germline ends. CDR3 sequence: CAWSVRGAAANEKLFF. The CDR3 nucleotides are TGTGCCTGGAGTGTAAGGGGCGCGGCAGCTAATGAAAAACTGTTTTTT.

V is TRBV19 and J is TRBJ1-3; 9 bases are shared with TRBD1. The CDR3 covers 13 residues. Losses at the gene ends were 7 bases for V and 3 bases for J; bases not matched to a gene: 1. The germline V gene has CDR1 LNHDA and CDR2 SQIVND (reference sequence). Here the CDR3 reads CASMGQGGNTIYF. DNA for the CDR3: TGTGCCAGTATGGGACAGGGTGGAAACACCATATATTTT. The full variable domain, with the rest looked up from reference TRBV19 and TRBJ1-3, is DGGITQSPKYLFRKEGQNVTLSCEQNLNHDAMYWYRQDPGQGLRLIYYSQIVNDFQKGDIAEGYSVSREKKESFPLTVTSAQKNPTAFYLCASMGQGGNTIYFGEGSWLTVV.

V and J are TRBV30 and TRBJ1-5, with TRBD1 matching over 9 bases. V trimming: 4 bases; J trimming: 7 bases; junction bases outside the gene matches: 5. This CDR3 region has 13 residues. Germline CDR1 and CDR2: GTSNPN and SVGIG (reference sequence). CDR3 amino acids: CAWNTGGGQPQHF. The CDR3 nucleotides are TGTGCCTGGAACACAGGGGGCGGCCAGCCCCAGCATTTT. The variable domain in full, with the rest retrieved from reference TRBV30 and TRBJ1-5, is SQTIHQWPATLVQPVGSPLSLECTVEGTSNPNLYWYRQAAGRGLQLLFYSVGIGQISSEVPQNLSASRPQDRQFILSSKKLLLSDSGFYLCAWNTGGGQPQHFGDGTRLSIL.

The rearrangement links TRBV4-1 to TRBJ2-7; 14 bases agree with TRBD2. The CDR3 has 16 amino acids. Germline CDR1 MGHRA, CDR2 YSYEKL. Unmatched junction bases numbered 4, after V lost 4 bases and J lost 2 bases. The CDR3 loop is CASSPRLAGGTYEQYF. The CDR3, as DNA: TGCGCCAGCAGCCCTAGACTAGCGGGGGGGACCTACGAGCAGTACTTC.

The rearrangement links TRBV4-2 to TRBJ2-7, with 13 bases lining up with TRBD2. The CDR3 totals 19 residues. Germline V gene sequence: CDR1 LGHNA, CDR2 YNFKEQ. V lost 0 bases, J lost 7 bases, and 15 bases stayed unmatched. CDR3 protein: CASSQDSIATGLAGWEQYF. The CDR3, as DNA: TGTGCCAGCAGCCAAGATTCCATAGCAACGGGACTAGCGGGGTGGGAGCAGTACTTC.

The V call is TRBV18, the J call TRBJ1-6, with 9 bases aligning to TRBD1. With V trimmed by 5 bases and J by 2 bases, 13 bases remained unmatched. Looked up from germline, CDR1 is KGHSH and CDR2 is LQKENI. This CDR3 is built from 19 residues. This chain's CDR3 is CASSKPGTGNTPYNSPLHF. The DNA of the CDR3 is TGTGCCAGCTCAAAGCCCGGGACAGGGAATACTCCCTATAATTCACCCCTCCACTTT.

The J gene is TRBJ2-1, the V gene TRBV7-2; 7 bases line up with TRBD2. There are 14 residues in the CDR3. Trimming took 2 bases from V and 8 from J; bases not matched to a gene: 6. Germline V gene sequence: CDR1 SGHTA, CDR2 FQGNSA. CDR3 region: CASSLQAGVYEQFF. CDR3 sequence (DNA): TGTGCCAGCAGCTTACAGGCGGGAGTCTATGAGCAGTTCTTC.

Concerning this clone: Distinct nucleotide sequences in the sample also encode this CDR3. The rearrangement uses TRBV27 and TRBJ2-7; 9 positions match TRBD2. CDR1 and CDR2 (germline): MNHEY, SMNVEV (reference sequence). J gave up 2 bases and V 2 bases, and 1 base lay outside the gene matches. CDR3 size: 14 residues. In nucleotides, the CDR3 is TGTGCCAGCAGTTTAGCGGGAGGGCCCTACGAGCAGTACTTC. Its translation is CASSLAGGPYEQYF.

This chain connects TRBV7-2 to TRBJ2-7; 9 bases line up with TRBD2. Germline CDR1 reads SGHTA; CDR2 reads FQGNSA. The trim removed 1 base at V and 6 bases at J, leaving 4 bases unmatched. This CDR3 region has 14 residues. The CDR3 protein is CASSLVSGSGEQYF. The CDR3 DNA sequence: TGTGCCAGCAGCTTAGTTAGCGGGAGTGGCGAGCAGTACTTC.

In DNA, the CDR3 is TGTGCCACCAGTGATTTAGTGTTCGGGGGGAACACCGGGGAGCTGTTTTTT. It yields the protein CATSDLVFGGNTGELFF. J is TRBJ2-2 and V is TRBV24-1; a possible D gene is TRBD2 (6 bases). The CDR3 has 17 residues. CDR1 and CDR2 from the germline V gene are KGHDR and SFDVKD. Trimming stripped 1 base from V and 1 base from J, with 12 bases between.

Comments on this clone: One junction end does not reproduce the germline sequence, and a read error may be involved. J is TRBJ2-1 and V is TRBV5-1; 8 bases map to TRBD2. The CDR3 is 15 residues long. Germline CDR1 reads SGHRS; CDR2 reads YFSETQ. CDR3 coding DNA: TGCGCCAGCAGCTTGGGTCCAGCGGGAGCCCCTGAGTTGATCTTC. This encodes CASSLGPAGAPELIF.

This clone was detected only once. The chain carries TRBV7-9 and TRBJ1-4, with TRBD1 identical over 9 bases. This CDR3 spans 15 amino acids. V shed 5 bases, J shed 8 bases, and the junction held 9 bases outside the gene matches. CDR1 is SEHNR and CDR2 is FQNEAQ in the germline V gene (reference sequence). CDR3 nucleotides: TGTGCCAGCAGCATACCACAGGGGGCAAGGGAAAAACTGTTTTTT. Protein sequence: CASSIPQGAREKLFF.

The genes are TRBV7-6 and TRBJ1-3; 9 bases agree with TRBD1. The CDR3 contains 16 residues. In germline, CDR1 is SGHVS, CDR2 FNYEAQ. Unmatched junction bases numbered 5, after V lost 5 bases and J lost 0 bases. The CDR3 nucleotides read TGTGCCAGCAGCGGGAGGACAGGGGACTCTGGAAACACCATATATTTT. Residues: CASSGRTGDSGNTIYF. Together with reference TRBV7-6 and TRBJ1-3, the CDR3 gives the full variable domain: GAGVSQSPRYKVTKRGQDVALRCDPISGHVSLYWYRQALGQGPEFLTYFNYEAQQDKSGLPNDRFSAERPEGSISTLTIQRTEQRDSAMYRCASSGRTGDSGNTIYFGEGSWLTVV.

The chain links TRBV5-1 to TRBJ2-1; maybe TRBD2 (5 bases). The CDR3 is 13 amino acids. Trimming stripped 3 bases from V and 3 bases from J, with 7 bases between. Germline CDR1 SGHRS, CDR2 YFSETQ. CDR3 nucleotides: TGCGCCAGCAGCTCCCGGGACTACAATGAGCAGTTCTTC. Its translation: CASSSRDYNEQFF.

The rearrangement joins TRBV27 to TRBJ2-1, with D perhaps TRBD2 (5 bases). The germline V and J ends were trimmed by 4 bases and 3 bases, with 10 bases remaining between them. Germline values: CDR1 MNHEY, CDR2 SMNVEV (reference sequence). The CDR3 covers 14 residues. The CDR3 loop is CASSSGRGYNEQFF. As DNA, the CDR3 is TGTGCCAGCAGTTCTGGTCGGGGCTACAATGAGCAGTTCTTC.

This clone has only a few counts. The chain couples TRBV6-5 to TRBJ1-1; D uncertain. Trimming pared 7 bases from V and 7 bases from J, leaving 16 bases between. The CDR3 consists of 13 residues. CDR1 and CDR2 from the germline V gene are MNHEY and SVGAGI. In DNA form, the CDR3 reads TGTGCCAGCAAAATAGTCCCGATGAATGAAGCTTTCTTT. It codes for CASKIVPMNEAFF.